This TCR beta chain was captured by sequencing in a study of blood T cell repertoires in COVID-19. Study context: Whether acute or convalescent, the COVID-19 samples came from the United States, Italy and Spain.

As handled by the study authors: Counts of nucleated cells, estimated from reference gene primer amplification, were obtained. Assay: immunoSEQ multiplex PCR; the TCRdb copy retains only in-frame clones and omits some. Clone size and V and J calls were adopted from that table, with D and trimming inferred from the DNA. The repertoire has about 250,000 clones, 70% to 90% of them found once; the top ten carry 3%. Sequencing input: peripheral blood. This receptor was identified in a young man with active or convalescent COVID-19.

CDR3 in DNA: TGCAGTGCTAGTGTTACAGGCGGACGGAACACTGAAGCTTTCTTT. Translating it yields CSASVTGGRNTEAFF. V usage is TRBV20-1 and J usage is TRBJ1-1; the D gene is possibly TRBD1 (5 bases). The V gene lost 3 bases and the J gene lost 1 base, with 15 bases spanning the gap. This CDR3 contains 15 residues. Germline V CDR1 and CDR2: DFQATT, SNEGSKA (reference sequence).